The next 12 T cell receptor beta chains were all read from a single sample in a study of OX40 agonist ivuxolimab in advanced cancers. Measured with immunoSEQ multiplex PCR; TCRdb has only the in-frame clones, and not every one. The data contain over 100,000 clones, 90% to 95% of them singletons. The sequences come from CD4+ or CD8+ T cells sorted from blood, collected in a trial of the OX40 agonist ivuxolimab. These receptors were obtained from an adult with an advanced solid tumor such as melanoma, head and neck, liver or kidney cancer.

The chain links TRBV28 to TRBJ2-3; D gene ambiguous. Germline lookup yields CDR1 MDHEN and CDR2 SYDVKM. V gave up 6 bases and J gave up 0 bases, with 7 bases separating them. This CDR3 region has 13 residues. The CDR3 DNA reads as TGTGCCAGCAGCACGCCTAGCACAGATACGCAGTATTTT. It yields the protein CASSTPSTDTQYF. The full variable domain, rest sourced from reference TRBV28 and TRBJ2-3, is DVKVTQSSRYLVKRTGEKVFLECVQDMDHENMFWYRQDPGLGLRLIYFSYDVKMKEKGDIPEGYSVSREKKERFSLILESASTNQTSMYLCASSTPSTDTQYFGPGTRLTVL.

This chain joins TRBV19 and TRBJ2-3; perhaps D is TRBD1 or TRBD2 (6 bases each). V was shortened by 5 bases and J by 2 bases, with 17 bases between the two germline ends. Germline V gene sequence: CDR1 LNHDA, CDR2 SQIVND (reference sequence). The CDR3 is 16 residues long. The CDR3 DNA reads TGTGCCAGTAGTCTAAGTGGAGGGGGGTACACAGATACGCAGTATTTT. This codes for CASSLSGGGYTDTQYF.

The chain links TRBV19 to TRBJ1-5, with D hard to call. Germline V CDR1 and CDR2: LNHDA, SQIVND (reference sequence). The CDR3 extends over 13 amino acids. V lost 8 bases and J lost 3, with 11 bases in between. CDR3 sequence reads: CASEGGFNQPQHF. CDR3 coding DNA: TGTGCCAGTGAGGGAGGGTTCAATCAGCCCCAGCATTTT.

This chain uses TRBV9 with TRBJ1-4; 8 nucleotides match TRBD1. Germline trimming cut 7 bases from V and 5 bases from J; bases unmatched to any gene: 7. Germline assignment: CDR1 SGDLS and CDR2 YYNGEE. The CDR3 totals 14 residues. CDR3 DNA: TGTGCCAGCGGAAGGGGACAGGCAAATGAAAAACTGTTTTTT. Protein sequence: CASGRGQANEKLFF.

The V gene is TRBV27, the J gene TRBJ1-3; a weak D match, TRBD1 (6 bases). Germline V gene lookup returns CDR1 MNHEY and CDR2 SMNVEV (reference sequence). This CDR3 is built from 15 residues. Trimming left V 6 bases short and J 0 bases short, with 12 bases between. The CDR3 nucleotides are TGTGCCAGCAGACCCACAGGGAACTCTGGAAACACCATATATTTT. Residues: CASRPTGNSGNTIYF.

J is TRBJ2-7 and V is TRBV28; D unresolved. Deletions cut 7 bases from V and 2 bases from J, with 15 bases between. The CDR3 contains 14 residues. Germline V lookup: CDR1 MDHEN, CDR2 SYDVKM. The CDR3 region has the DNA TGTGCCAGCAACGGGTTCGGCGTCACCTACGAGCAGTACTTC. It codes for CASNGFGVTYEQYF.

J is TRBJ2-1 and V is TRBV6-6; tentatively, D is TRBD1 (8 bases). This CDR3 is built from 14 residues. In germline, CDR1 is MNHNY, CDR2 SVGAGI (reference sequence). V was shortened by 2 bases and J by 10 bases, with 15 bases between the two germline ends. CDR3 protein: CASSYHDRGGEQFF. The DNA of the CDR3 is TGTGCCAGCAGTTACCACGACAGGGGAGGGGAGCAGTTCTTC.

The chain combines TRBV11-2 with TRBJ1-6; a possible D gene is TRBD1 (5 bases). Germline V gene sequence: CDR1 SGHAT, CDR2 FQNNGV. Trimming shortened V by 2 bases and J by 10 bases, and 12 bases separated the two germline ends. This CDR3 has 14 residues. The CDR3 nucleotides read TGTGCCAGCAGCTTAATCCAGGGACGGTCACCCCTCCACTTT. It translates to CASSLIQGRSPLHF.

The chain links TRBV9 to TRBJ2-1; TRBD2 matches 9 bases. Germline V gene sequence: CDR1 SGDLS, CDR2 YYNGEE. Trimming removed 0 bases from V and 5 bases from J; junction bases left unmatched: 9. This CDR3 comprises 17 residues. The CDR3 DNA sequence: TGTGCCAGCAGCGTAGTACGGGATAGCGGGAGACACAATGAGCAGTTCTTC. Translation gives CASSVVRDSGRHNEQFF.

The chain is built from TRBV5-1 and TRBJ2-5, with D unclear. Trimming took off 0 bases at V and 3 bases at J, with 0 bases between the two ends. The CDR3 is made up of 11 amino acids. Germline CDR1 is SGHRS and CDR2 is YFSETQ. This CDR3 reads CASSLEETQYF. The CDR3, as DNA: TGCGCCAGCAGCTTGGAAGAGACCCAGTACTTC.

The chain links TRBV7-9 to TRBJ2-5; the D gene is possibly TRBD2 (6 bases). Trimming removed 3 bases at V and 1 base at J, with 9 bases between. Germline CDR1 SEHNR, CDR2 FQNEAQ (reference sequence). CDR3 length: 14 amino acids. The CDR3 loop reads CASSFVGGQETQYF. The CDR3 nucleotides are TGTGCCAGCAGCTTCGTGGGGGGCCAAGAGACCCAGTACTTC.

The V gene is TRBV30, the J gene TRBJ2-2; 11 bases line up with TRBD2. Trimming took 2 bases from V and 3 from J; bases not matched to a gene: 17. Germline V lookup: CDR1 GTSNPN, CDR2 SVGIG (reference sequence). CDR3 size: 20 residues. Here the CDR3 reads CAWSRTGVLAGAIYTGELFF. Written as DNA, the CDR3 is TGTGCCTGGAGTCGGACAGGCGTACTAGCGGGGGCCATATACACCGGGGAGCTGTTTTTT.